This record looks at one T cell receptor (beta chain) sequence and its context. Antigen unknown. The data were taken from a study of post-analysis software for immune sequencing data. CDR1 SGHTA and CDR2 FQGTGA come from the germline V gene. With V trimmed by 5 bases and J by 6 bases, 12 bases remained unmatched. The CDR3 runs to 16 residues. Points from the study as a whole: Elevated frequency relative to controls characterized roughly five TRBV segments in patients, TRBV5-6, TRBV5-1 and TRBV20-1 among them.

Unique-molecular-identifier-tagged TCR beta cDNA libraries were used. Once about 0.95 to 10 million T cells were used, about half a million cDNA molecules resulted. TCRdb reanalysed the PCR reads using MiXCR and keeps one entry per CDR3 protein. The sample records 400,000 to 500,000 distinct CDR3 sequences, about 40% being singletons. The J gene is TRBJ2-1, the V gene TRBV7-3, with TRBD2 identical over 8 bases. The sequenced sample was blood. This TCR came from a girl aged 2-10 years with multiple sclerosis. The CDR3 region has the DNA TGTGCCAGCAGCCGGGCCGGGACTAGGGGCCGCAATGAGCAGTTCTTC. It is translated as CASSRAGTRGRNEQFF.